Sequencing of this TCR beta chain was carried out in a study of cytomegalovirus exposure and HLA in healthy donors. The germline gives CDR1 MNHEY, CDR2 SMNVEV (reference sequence). The ends lost 5 bases at V and 2 bases at J; junction bases unmatched: 11. This CDR3 has 16 residues. Here immunoSEQ multiplex PCR was the method, and the copy in TCRdb shows in-frame clones only, minus some. The sample lists 140,000 or so clones, around 90% occurring once. Concerning this clone itself: As yet, its antigen is unknown.

Donors came from a validation cohort of about 120 subjects, distinct from the first 666-subject cohort. Study results and caveats: Subsequent analysis showed first-cohort TCR clusters tending to co-occur in 120 validation repertoires. High sensitivity and specificity were reportedly achieved when the classifier diagnosed cytomegalovirus status.

The chain is built from TRBV27 and TRBJ1-1; 7 bases are a match to TRBD1. This TCR was recovered from a man aged 18-30 years in good health and CMV-seropositive. The sequenced sample consisted of PBMCs. In DNA form, the CDR3 reads TGTGCCAGCAGTCCTATCGATAGACAGGGAAACACTGAAGCTTTCTTT. It encodes CASSPIDRQGNTEAFF.